This TCR beta chain was sequenced for a study of T cell responses to AZD1222 COVID-19 vaccine. Study-level results: The donor cohort was predominantly white British with a female majority, and clonal diversity may have been underestimated. Mapped onto spike, vaccine-associated CD4 TCRs spanned it and were dominant at 160-218 and 743-854.

Details on this clone: The antigen is not known.

Data came from immunoSEQ multiplex PCR; TCRdb stores just in-frame clones and leaves some out. In the table there are approximately 100,000 clones, around nine tenths of which are singletons. CDR1 and CDR2 (germline): SQVTM, ANQGSEA. This CDR3 comprises 14 residues. V was cut by 2 bases and J by 1 base, with 12 bases left in between. This sample comprised peripheral blood, obtained on day 0 of AZD1222 vaccination. This chain joins TRBV29-1 and TRBJ2-7, with D maybe TRBD2 (5 bases). This clonotype was sampled from an adult in good health. This CDR3 is CSVERGGSSYEQYF. As DNA, the CDR3 is TGCAGCGTTGAAAGAGGTGGGAGTTCCTACGAGCAGTACTTC.